These 16 T cell receptor beta chains were sequenced from one sample in a study of cytomegalovirus exposure and HLA in healthy donors. Vbeta (60) and Jbeta (13) primers were used in the PCR. Sequencing was performed with immunoSEQ multiplex PCR; in TCRdb, only in-frame clones are kept and a portion is missing. The repertoire holds some 150,000 clones, with 79% as singletons. Sequenced: PBMCs. The receptors were gathered from a man aged 35 to 55 in good health and CMV-seronegative.

The rearrangement joins TRBV5-1 to TRBJ1-4, with TRBD1 as a possible D gene (6 bases). Trimming cost V 4 bases and J 7 bases, with 17 bases left between them. CDR1 SGHRS and CDR2 YFSETQ come from the germline V gene. The CDR3 spans 15 residues. CDR3 bases: TGCGCCAGCAGCCAGGGGACCTCTGGGGGTGAAAAACTGTTTTTT. It translates to CASSQGTSGGEKLFF. Looking up the rest from reference TRBV5-1 and TRBJ1-4 gives the full variable domain: KAGVTQTPRYLIKTRGQQVTLSCSPISGHRSVSWYQQTPGQGLQFLFEYFSETQRNKGNFPGRFSGRQFSNSRSEMNVSTLELGDSALYLCASSQGTSGGEKLFFGSGTQLSVL.

This rearrangement joins TRBV4-1 to TRBJ1-2; 10 nucleotides agree with TRBD1. There are 15 residues in the CDR3. V trimming: 4 bases; J trimming: 3 bases; junction bases outside the gene matches: 5. Germline V gives CDR1 MGHRA, CDR2 YSYEKL. CDR3: CASSPGTGEDYGYTF. CDR3 bases: TGCGCCAGCAGCCCCGGGACAGGGGAAGACTATGGCTACACCTTC.

This clone was counted a single time. The chain joins TRBV19 to TRBJ2-1, with 10 bases matching TRBD1. Trimming took 2 bases from V and 5 from J; bases not matched to a gene: 9. The CDR3 has 17 residues. Germline V gene sequence: CDR1 LNHDA, CDR2 SQIVND (reference sequence). The CDR3 region is CASSITGGQGLHNEQFF. The CDR3 nucleotides are TGTGCCAGTAGTATAACGGGGGGACAGGGGCTCCACAATGAGCAGTTCTTC.

This chain links TRBV4-1 with TRBJ2-3, with D unclear. V was cut by 2 bases and J by 3 bases, with 12 bases left in between. The germline CDR1 and CDR2 sequences are MGHRA and YSYEKL. The CDR3 sequence is 15 residues long. CDR3 nucleotide sequence: TGCGCCAGCAGCCAACTACCGGTCGAAACAGATACGCAGTATTTT. Its protein product is CASSQLPVETDTQYF.

This chain uses TRBV4-2 with TRBJ2-2; 7 bases are a match to TRBD2. J was trimmed by 7 bases and V by 1 base; bases with no gene match: 9. This CDR3 has 16 residues. Germline CDR1 and CDR2: LGHNA and YNFKEQ. This chain's CDR3 is CASSQVRAGEGGELFF. CDR3 coding DNA: TGTGCCAGCAGCCAAGTTCGCGCGGGAGAGGGCGGGGAGCTGTTTTTT.

The gene calls are TRBV4-2 and TRBJ2-5; 12 bases align to TRBD2. Looked up from germline, CDR1 is LGHNA and CDR2 is YNFKEQ. V lost 4 bases, J lost 4 bases, and 4 bases stayed unmatched. The CDR3 is 15 residues long. This chain's CDR3 is CASSRLAGELETQYF. The CDR3 DNA follows: TGTGCCAGCAGCCGACTAGCGGGAGAGTTAGAGACCCAGTACTTC.

The chain links TRBV6-6 to TRBJ1-3; no clear D. CDR1 and CDR2 (germline): MNHNY, SVGAGI (reference sequence). Deletions cut 7 bases from V and 0 bases from J, with 10 bases between. This CDR3 has 14 residues. The CDR3 bases are TGTGCCAGCACATTCGGGAGCTCTGGAAACACCATATATTTT. It codes for CASTFGSSGNTIYF.

Notes on this clone: One end of the junction fails to match germline, which may point to a read error. V usage is TRBV5-1 and J usage is TRBJ2-7, with D possibly matching TRBD2 (6 bases). This CDR3 has 14 amino acids. Germline CDR1 SGHRS, CDR2 YFSETQ. The CDR3 region is CASRLQTSSDEQYF. CDR3 in DNA: TGCGCCAGCCGCTTGCAAACTAGCAGCGACGAGCAGTACTTC.

This chain connects TRBV7-8 to TRBJ2-5; D not certain. The CDR3 is made up of 15 amino acids. Trimming pared 0 bases from V and 5 bases from J, leaving 13 bases between. Germline CDR1 reads SGHVS; CDR2 reads FQNEAQ. DNA of the CDR3: TGTGCCAGCAGCTTAGCAGCTAGTCAGTGGGAGACCCAGTACTTC. Translation: CASSLAASQWETQYF.

V usage is TRBV27 and J usage is TRBJ2-1, with TRBD2 matching 14 bases. The CDR3 totals 16 residues. Unmatched junction bases numbered 8, after V lost 4 bases and J lost 9 bases. CDR1 and CDR2 (germline): MNHEY, SMNVEV (reference sequence). In DNA form, the CDR3 reads TGTGCCAGCAGTTCCGGGACTAGCGGGAGTCGGGGTGAGCAGTTCTTC. Translating gives CASSSGTSGSRGEQFF.

This clone came up a few times. The V and J genes are TRBV6-5 and TRBJ1-2, with a possible D match to TRBD1 (5 bases). Germline-derived CDR1 and CDR2 are MNHEY and SVGAGI. Trimming removed 6 bases from V and 4 bases from J, with 12 bases in between. The CDR3 is 13 residues long. CDR3 DNA: TGTGCCAGCAGCCCTACAGGAGTCTATGGCTACACCTTC. Translated: CASSPTGVYGYTF.

V gene TRBV2 combines with J gene TRBJ1-2; D is possibly TRBD1 (5 bases). The CDR3 totals 15 residues. Germline values: CDR1 SNHLY, CDR2 FYNNEI. The germline V and J ends were trimmed by 3 bases and 4 bases, with 15 bases remaining between them. The CDR3 sequence: CASSDSFTGFYGYTF. The CDR3 nucleotides read TGTGCCAGCAGTGATTCTTTTACAGGATTCTATGGCTACACCTTC.

CDR3: CASSEHRDGGETQYF. CDR3 DNA: TGTGCCAGCAGCGAACACAGGGACGGTGGAGAGACCCAGTACTTC. The chain combines TRBV5-8 with TRBJ2-5; tentative D call: TRBD1 (6 bases). The CDR3 covers 15 residues. Per germline, CDR1 SGHTS and CDR2 YDEGEE. The V gene lost 4 bases and the J gene lost 4 bases, with 17 bases spanning the gap.

The chain carries TRBV7-6 and TRBJ1-5; D is uncertain. Germline CDR1 is SGHVS and CDR2 is FNYEAQ. V was trimmed by 1 base and J by 2 bases, leaving 9 bases between them. The CDR3 is made up of 15 amino acids. The CDR3: CASSLGEGGNQPQHF. In DNA form, the CDR3 reads TGTGCCAGCAGCTTAGGGGAGGGTGGCAATCAGCCCCAGCATTTT.

V usage is TRBV18 and J usage is TRBJ2-1, with 7 bases that match TRBD2. The CDR3 has 11 amino acids. In germline, CDR1 is KGHSH, CDR2 LQKENI. V lost 4 bases and J lost 10; bases outside the gene matches: 1. The CDR3 nucleotides are TGTGCCAGCTCACTAGCGGGCGAGCAGTTCTTC. Its translation is CASSLAGEQFF. The full variable domain, with the rest looked up from reference TRBV18 and TRBJ2-1, is NAGVMQNPRHLVRRRGQEARLRCSPMKGHSHVYWYRQLPEEGLKFMVYLQKENIIDESGMPKERFSAEFPKEGPSILRIQQVVRGDSAAYFCASSLAGEQFFGPGTRLTVL.

The genes are TRBV7-2 and TRBJ2-5, with a possible D match to TRBD2 (6 bases). This CDR3 spans 11 amino acids. Trimming left V 9 bases short and J 7 bases short, with 12 bases between. Germline V lookup: CDR1 SGHTA, CDR2 FQGNSA. As DNA, the CDR3 is TGTGCCAGTTCGGGGGAAGTGACCCAGTACTTC. It specifies CASSGEVTQYF.